The source of this T cell receptor beta chain is a study of radiation and T cells in renal cell carcinoma. Sample treatment: treatment-naive control, cytoreductive nephrectomy. This clone was counted between two and nine times. Method: immunoSEQ multiplex PCR; TCRdb's copy keeps in-frame clones and lacks some. The sample contains 15,000 to 18,000 clones, around 58% of which appear only once. The sequences come from tumor tissue, collected from a patient whose treatment was nephrectomy without radiotherapy. This receptor was obtained from a man aged 45-60 years with renal cell carcinoma.

The CDR3, as DNA: TGTGCCAGCAGTTTCGCTTCAGTGCCAAGGGCAACTAATGAAAAACTGTTTTTT. Its translation: CASSFASVPRATNEKLFF. The chain carries TRBV27 and TRBJ1-4; D gene ambiguous. The CDR3 runs to 18 residues. Trimming took off 3 bases at V and 0 bases at J, with 17 bases between the two ends. Germline V CDR1 and CDR2: MNHEY, SMNVEV (reference sequence).